This T cell receptor (beta chain) was sequenced during a study of cytomegalovirus exposure and HLA in healthy donors. As to this clone: Antigen unknown.

Whereas donors were nominally healthy upon sampling, unrecorded immune exposures were probable. Notes on the study in general: Further analysis was carried out later, and it showed several of the most significant clusters appearing linked to common viral pathogens. The study labeled more than 150 TCR beta chains cytomegalovirus-associated.

Both 60 Vbeta primers and 13 Jbeta primers went into the PCR. Assay used: immunoSEQ multiplex PCR; TCRdb lists only in-frame clones, some missing. The data contain 100,000 to 140,000 clones, more than 75% of them seen just once; the ten biggest clones take up less than 3.5%. The CDR3 sequence is 12 residues long. Trimming took 5 bases from V and 2 from J, leaving 7 bases between them. Germline V lookup: CDR1 SGHVS, CDR2 FNYEAQ. The chain uses TRBV7-6 and TRBJ2-7, with D possibly matching TRBD2 (5 bases). The sequenced sample consisted of PBMCs. This clonotype originated in a man between 25 and 39 years old in good health and CMV-seropositive. The DNA for the CDR3 is TGTGCCAGCAGCCTCGGGGCCTACGAGCAGTACTTC. Encoded protein: CASSLGAYEQYF. Combining the CDR3 with reference TRBV7-6 and TRBJ2-7 gives the whole variable domain GAGVSQSPRYKVTKRGQDVALRCDPISGHVSLYWYRQALGQGPEFLTYFNYEAQQDKSGLPNDRFSAERPEGSISTLTIQRTEQRDSAMYRCASSLGAYEQYFGPGTRLTVT.